One sample yielded the 10 T cell receptor beta chains listed below, sequenced in a study of T cell responses to AZD1222 COVID-19 vaccine. Profiled with immunoSEQ multiplex PCR; TCRdb holds only in-frame clones, not every one. The top ten clones hold roughly 1% of a sample with 100,000 to 150,000 clones, roughly 92% of them seen once. This material consisted of peripheral blood, taken 28 days after the second AZD1222 dose. These TCRs come from an adult who received the AZD1222 COVID-19 vaccine.

The rearrangement links TRBV3-1 (or the pseudogene TRBV3-2) to TRBJ1-1; D is unclear. V lost 1 base, J lost 4 bases, and 7 bases lay in between. The CDR3 runs to 13 residues. The germline gives CDR1 LGHDT, CDR2 YNNKEL (reference sequence). The DNA of the CDR3 is TGTGCCAGCAGCCAAGTCGATGGCACTGAAGCTTTCTTT. Protein product: CASSQVDGTEAFF.

The chain links TRBV7-3 to TRBJ2-7; D is uncertain. V was cut by 1 base and J by 0 bases, with 13 bases left in between. The CDR3 extends over 16 amino acids. Germline V gene sequence: CDR1 SGHTA, CDR2 FQGTGA. CDR3 coding DNA: TGTGCCAGCAGCTTAAATAAAGTCTCGAGCTCCTACGAGCAGTACTTC. Its translation is CASSLNKVSSSYEQYF.

The rearrangement links TRBV24-1 to TRBJ1-5, with D possibly TRBD1 on 5 matching bases. Trimming stripped 5 bases from V and 6 bases from J, with 10 bases between. CDR1 and CDR2 (germline): KGHDR, SFDVKD. This CDR3 contains 13 residues. The CDR3 DNA follows: TGTGCCACCAGTGTAGGGGCGGCTCAGCCCCAGCATTTT. Protein sequence: CATSVGAAQPQHF.

In this sample, this clone turned up a few times. The chain carries TRBV5-6 and TRBJ2-5; no reliable D call. Germline V CDR1 and CDR2: SGHDT, YYEEEE. The germline V and J ends were trimmed by 1 base and 3 bases, with 10 bases remaining between them. The CDR3 length is 14 residues. The CDR3 here is CASSLSGREETQYF. The CDR3 nucleotides are TGTGCCAGCAGCTTGAGTGGTCGGGAAGAGACCCAGTACTTC.

V and J are TRBV27 and TRBJ2-3, with D perhaps matching TRBD1 (6 bases). V was shortened by 3 bases and J by 0 bases, with 7 bases between the two germline ends. This CDR3 contains 14 residues. Germline V CDR1 and CDR2: MNHEY, SMNVEV (reference sequence). CDR3 DNA: TGTGCCAGCAGTTTTACAGGGAGCACAGATACGCAGTATTTT. Protein product: CASSFTGSTDTQYF.

The chain links TRBV7-7 to TRBJ2-1; 12 nucleotides align to TRBD1. Germline V CDR1 and CDR2: SSHAT, FNYEAQ (reference sequence). Trimming at V came to 1 base and at J to 8 bases, leaving 3 bases not matched to a gene. The CDR3 covers 15 residues. Here the CDR3 DNA reads TGTGCCAGCAGCTTAGGGGACAGGGGGCAATATGAGCAGTTCTTC. This codes for CASSLGDRGQYEQFF.

This chain links TRBV6-2 or TRBV6-3 with TRBJ2-1; D gene unclear. Trimming stripped 5 bases from V and 0 bases from J, with 11 bases between. The CDR3 extends over 15 amino acids. CDR1 is MNHEY, CDR2 SVGEGT, per germline. Here the CDR3 reads CASSGESGSYNEQFF. The CDR3 DNA follows: TGTGCCAGCAGTGGAGAAAGTGGCTCCTACAATGAGCAGTTCTTC.

The V call is TRBV2, the J call TRBJ2-7; D gene unclear. The germline V and J ends were trimmed by 7 bases and 7 bases, with 17 bases remaining between them. This CDR3 comprises 13 residues. The germline gives CDR1 SNHLY, CDR2 FYNNEI. CDR3 sequence: CASKVDESGEQYF. The CDR3 DNA reads as TGTGCCAGCAAAGTGGACGAGTCCGGGGAGCAGTACTTC.

This chain connects TRBV18 to TRBJ2-5; D ambiguous. V gave up 2 bases and J gave up 1 base, with 8 bases separating them. CDR3 length: 14 amino acids. CDR1 is KGHSH, CDR2 LQKENI, per germline. The CDR3 reads CASSPSRSQETQYF. CDR3 DNA: TGTGCCAGCTCACCATCTAGGAGCCAAGAGACCCAGTACTTC.

The genes are TRBV9 and TRBJ2-1, with 10 bases aligning to TRBD2. CDR1 is SGDLS, CDR2 YYNGEE, per germline. The CDR3 is 16 amino acids. J was trimmed by 8 bases and V by 4 bases; bases with no gene match: 12. Here the CDR3 DNA reads TGTGCCAGCAGCCCTCGAAGCGGGGGGGCCTCGGATGAGCAGTTCTTC. Protein product: CASSPRSGGASDEQFF.